This T cell receptor (beta chain) comes out of a study of T cell responses to AZD1222 COVID-19 vaccine. TCRdb's copy holds only in-frame clones and misses some; the assay was immunoSEQ multiplex PCR. The top ten hold 7.5% to 9% of the sample, which has approximately 100,000 clones, roughly 88% seen once. Remarks on this clone: The antigen is not known.

Findings of the study overall: Reports indicate that nearly half of spike-specific TCRs are directed at unmutated variant regions. CD4 TCRs associated with vaccination spanned spike, dominating at 160-218 and 743-854.

Germline V gives CDR1 LNHDA, CDR2 SQIVND (reference sequence). The CDR3 runs to 14 residues. The V segment lost 4 bases and the J segment 2 bases; nucleotides outside the gene matches: 5. The chain uses TRBV19 and TRBJ2-7, with 7 bases aligning to TRBD1. The sequence was collected from an adult who received the AZD1222 COVID-19 vaccine. Sequences were derived from peripheral blood, sampled 28 days after the second AZD1222 dose. The chain's CDR3 is CASSRLQGPYEQYF. CDR3 DNA sequence: TGTGCCAGTAGTAGGTTACAGGGGCCCTACGAGCAGTACTTC.